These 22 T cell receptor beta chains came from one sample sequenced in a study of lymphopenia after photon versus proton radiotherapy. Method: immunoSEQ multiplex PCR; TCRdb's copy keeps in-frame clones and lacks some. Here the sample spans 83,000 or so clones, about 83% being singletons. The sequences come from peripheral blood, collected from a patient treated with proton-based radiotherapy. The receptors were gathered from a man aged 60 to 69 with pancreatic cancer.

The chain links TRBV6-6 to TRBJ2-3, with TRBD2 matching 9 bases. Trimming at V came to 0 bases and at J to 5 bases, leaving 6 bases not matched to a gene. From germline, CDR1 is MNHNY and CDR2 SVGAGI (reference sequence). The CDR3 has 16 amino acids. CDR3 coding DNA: TGTGCCAGCAGTTACTCTGCGGGAGCGGGGGGAGATACGCAGTATTTT. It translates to CASSYSAGAGGDTQYF.

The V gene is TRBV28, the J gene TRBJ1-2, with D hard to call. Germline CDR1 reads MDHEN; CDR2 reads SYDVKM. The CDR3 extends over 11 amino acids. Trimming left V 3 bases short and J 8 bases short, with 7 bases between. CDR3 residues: CASSLEDGYTF. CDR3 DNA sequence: TGTGCCAGCAGTTTGGAGGACGGCTACACCTTC.

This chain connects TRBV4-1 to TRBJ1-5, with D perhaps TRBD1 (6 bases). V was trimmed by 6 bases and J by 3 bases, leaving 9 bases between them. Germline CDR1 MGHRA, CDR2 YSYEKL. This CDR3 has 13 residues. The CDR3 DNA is TGCGCCAGCAGTGGACAGACCAATCAGCCCCAGCATTTT. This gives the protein CASSGQTNQPQHF.

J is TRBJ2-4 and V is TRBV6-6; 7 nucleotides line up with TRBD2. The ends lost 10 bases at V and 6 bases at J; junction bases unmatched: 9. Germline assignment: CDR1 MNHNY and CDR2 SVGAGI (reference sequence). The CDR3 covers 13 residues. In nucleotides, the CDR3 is TGTGCCACGCAGCGGGGAAGGGGAAACATTCAGTACTTC. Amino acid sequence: CATQRGRGNIQYF.

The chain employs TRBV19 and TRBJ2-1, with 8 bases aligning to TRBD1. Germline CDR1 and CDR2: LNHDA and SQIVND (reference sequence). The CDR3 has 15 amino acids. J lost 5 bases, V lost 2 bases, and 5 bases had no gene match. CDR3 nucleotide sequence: TGTGCCAGTAGTATACCCAGGGGGCTAAACAATGAGCAGTTCTTC. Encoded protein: CASSIPRGLNNEQFF. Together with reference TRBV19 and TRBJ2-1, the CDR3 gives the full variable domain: DGGITQSPKYLFRKEGQNVTLSCEQNLNHDAMYWYRQDPGQGLRLIYYSQIVNDFQKGDIAEGYSVSREKKESFPLTVTSAQKNPTAFYLCASSIPRGLNNEQFFGPGTRLTVL.

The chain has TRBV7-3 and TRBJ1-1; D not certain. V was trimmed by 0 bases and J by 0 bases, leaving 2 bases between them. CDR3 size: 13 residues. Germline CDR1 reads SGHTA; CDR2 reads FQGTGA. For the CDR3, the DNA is TGTGCCAGCAGCTTAACCGTGAACACTGAAGCTTTCTTT. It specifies CASSLTVNTEAFF.

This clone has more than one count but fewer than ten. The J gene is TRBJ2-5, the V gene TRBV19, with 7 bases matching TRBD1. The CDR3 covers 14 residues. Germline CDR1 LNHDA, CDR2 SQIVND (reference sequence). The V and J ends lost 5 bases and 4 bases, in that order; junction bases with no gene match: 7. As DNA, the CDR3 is TGTGCCAGTAGTTTGGGACAGCCCGGAGAGACCCAGTACTTC. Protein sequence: CASSLGQPGETQYF.

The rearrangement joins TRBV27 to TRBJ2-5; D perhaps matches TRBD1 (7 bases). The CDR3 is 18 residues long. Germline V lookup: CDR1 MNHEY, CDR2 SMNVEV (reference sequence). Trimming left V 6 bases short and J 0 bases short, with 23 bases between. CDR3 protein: CASRVRGTRVRYQETQYF. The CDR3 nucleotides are TGTGCCAGCAGAGTCAGGGGGACTCGCGTGAGGTACCAAGAGACCCAGTACTTC.

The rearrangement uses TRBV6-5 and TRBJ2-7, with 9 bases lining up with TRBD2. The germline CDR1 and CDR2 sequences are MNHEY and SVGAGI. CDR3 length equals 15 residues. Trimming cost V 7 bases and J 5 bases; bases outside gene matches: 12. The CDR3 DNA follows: TGTGCCAGCAAATCTCCGGGACTAGCTGTCGACGAGCAGTACTTC. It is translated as CASKSPGLAVDEQYF.

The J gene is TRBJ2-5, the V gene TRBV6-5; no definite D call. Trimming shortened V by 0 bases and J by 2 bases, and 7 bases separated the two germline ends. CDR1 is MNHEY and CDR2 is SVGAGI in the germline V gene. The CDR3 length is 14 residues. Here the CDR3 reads CASSYSAAQETQYF. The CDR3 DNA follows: TGTGCCAGCAGTTACTCCGCGGCACAAGAGACCCAGTACTTC.

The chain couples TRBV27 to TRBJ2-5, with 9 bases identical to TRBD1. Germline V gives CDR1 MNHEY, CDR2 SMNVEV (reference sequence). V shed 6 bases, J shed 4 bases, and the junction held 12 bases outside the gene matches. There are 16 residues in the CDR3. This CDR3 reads CASRALVQGARETQYF. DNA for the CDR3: TGTGCCAGCAGGGCGCTAGTACAGGGGGCCAGAGAGACCCAGTACTTC.

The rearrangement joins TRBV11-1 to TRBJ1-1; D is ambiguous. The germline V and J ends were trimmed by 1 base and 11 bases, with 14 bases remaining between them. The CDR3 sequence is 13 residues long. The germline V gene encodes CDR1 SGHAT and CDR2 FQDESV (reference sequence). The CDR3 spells CASSLERTQTAFF. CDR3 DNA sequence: TGTGCCAGCAGCTTAGAGAGGACCCAAACGGCTTTCTTT.

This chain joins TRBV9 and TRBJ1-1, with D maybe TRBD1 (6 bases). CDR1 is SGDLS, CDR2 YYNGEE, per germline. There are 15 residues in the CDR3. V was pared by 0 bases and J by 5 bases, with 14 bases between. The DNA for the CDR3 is TGTGCCAGCAGCGTAGATGCGGGAAGGGGGACTGAAGCTTTCTTT. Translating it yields CASSVDAGRGTEAFF.

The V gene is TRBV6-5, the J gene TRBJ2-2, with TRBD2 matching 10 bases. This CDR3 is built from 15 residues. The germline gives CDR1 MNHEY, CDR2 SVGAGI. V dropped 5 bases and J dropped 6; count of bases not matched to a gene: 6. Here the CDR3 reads CASSRLAGVAGELFF. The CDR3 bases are TGTGCCAGCAGTCGCCTAGCGGGAGTTGCCGGGGAGCTGTTTTTT.

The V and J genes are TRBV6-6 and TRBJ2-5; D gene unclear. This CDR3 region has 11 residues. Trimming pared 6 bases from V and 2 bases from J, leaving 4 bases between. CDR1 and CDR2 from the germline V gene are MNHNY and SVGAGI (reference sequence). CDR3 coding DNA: TGTGCCAGCAGCCTACAAGAGACCCAGTACTTC. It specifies CASSLQETQYF.

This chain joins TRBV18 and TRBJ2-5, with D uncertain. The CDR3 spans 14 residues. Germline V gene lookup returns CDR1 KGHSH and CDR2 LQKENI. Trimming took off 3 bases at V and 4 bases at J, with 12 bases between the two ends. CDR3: CASSPDLVGETQYF. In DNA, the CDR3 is TGTGCCAGCTCACCCGACTTGGTTGGAGAGACCCAGTACTTC.

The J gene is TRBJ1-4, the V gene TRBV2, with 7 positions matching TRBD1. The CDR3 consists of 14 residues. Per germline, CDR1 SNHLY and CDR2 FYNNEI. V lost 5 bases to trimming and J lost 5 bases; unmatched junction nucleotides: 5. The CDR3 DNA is TGTGCCAGCAGTTTGGACAGGTCGAATGAAAAACTGTTTTTT. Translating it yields CASSLDRSNEKLFF.

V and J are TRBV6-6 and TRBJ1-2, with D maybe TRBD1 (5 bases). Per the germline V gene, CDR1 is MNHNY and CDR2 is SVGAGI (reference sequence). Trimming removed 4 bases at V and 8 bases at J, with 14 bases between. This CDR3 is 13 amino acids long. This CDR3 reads CASSSGQGQGYTF. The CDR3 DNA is TGTGCCAGCAGTTCCGGACAAGGGCAGGGCTACACCTTC.

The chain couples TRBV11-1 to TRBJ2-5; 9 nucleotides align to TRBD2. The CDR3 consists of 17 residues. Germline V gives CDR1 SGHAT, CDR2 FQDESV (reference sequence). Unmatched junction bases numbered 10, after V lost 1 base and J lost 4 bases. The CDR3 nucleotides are TGTGCCAGCAGCTTAGTAGATTCGGGACTAGCTGGAGAGACCCAGTACTTC. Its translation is CASSLVDSGLAGETQYF.

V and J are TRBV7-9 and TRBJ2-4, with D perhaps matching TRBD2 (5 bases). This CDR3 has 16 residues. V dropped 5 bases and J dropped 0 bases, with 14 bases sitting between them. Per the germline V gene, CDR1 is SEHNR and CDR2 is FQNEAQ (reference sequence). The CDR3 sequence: CASSPDGILAKNIQYF. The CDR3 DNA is TGTGCCAGCAGCCCAGACGGGATCCTAGCCAAAAACATTCAGTACTTC.

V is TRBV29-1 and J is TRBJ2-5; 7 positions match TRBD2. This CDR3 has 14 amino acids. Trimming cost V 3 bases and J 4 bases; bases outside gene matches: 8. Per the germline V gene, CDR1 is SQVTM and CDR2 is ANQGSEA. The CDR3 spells CSVDDTGEGETQYF. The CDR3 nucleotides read TGCAGCGTTGACGACACTGGGGAGGGAGAGACCCAGTACTTC.

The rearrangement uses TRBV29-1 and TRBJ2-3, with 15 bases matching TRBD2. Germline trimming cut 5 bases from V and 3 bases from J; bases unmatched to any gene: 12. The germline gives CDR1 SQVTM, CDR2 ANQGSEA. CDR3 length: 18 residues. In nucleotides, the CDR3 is TGCAGCGTTTGGACTAGGACTAGCGGGAGGGCCGGGACAGATACGCAGTATTTT. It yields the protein CSVWTRTSGRAGTDTQYF.